This TCR beta chain was retrieved from a study of blood T cell repertoires in COVID-19. In the study overall: Whether acute or convalescent, the COVID-19 samples came from the United States, Italy and Spain. Sources were T cells, B-cell-depleted T cells, or PBMCs; the material itself was cDNA or gDNA.

The CDR3 is 11 amino acids. Germline lookup yields CDR1 MNHNY and CDR2 SVGAGI (reference sequence). Trimming shortened V by 11 bases and J by 5 bases, and 10 bases separated the two germline ends. Under the authors' procedure: Estimation of nucleated cell counts relied on the amplification of reference gene primers. The data were produced by immunoSEQ multiplex PCR, yet TCRdb's version contains in-frame clones alone and is incomplete. The V and J calls and clone size come from that table; D and trimming were worked out from the DNA. The sample comprises roughly 120,000 clones, around 87% of which are singletons, and over 7% rests with the top ten.

The receptor comes from a human donor in a cohort sampled during active COVID-19. J is TRBJ2-1 and V is TRBV6-6, with D hard to call. Sequenced: peripheral blood. CDR3 nucleotide sequence: TGTGCCTCTATTCTCCACAATGAGCAGTTCTTC. It codes for CASILHNEQFF.